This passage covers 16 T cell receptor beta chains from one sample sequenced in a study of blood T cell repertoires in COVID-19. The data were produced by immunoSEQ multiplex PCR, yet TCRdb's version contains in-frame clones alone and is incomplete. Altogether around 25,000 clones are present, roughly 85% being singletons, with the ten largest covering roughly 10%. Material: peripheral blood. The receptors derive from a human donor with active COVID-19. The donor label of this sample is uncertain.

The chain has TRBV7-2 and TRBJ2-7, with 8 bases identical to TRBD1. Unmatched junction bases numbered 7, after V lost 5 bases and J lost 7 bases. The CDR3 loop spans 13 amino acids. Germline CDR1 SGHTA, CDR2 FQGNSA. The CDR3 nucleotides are TGTGCCAGCAGCACAGGGGGGACTCGGGAGCAGTACTTC. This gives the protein CASSTGGTREQYF.

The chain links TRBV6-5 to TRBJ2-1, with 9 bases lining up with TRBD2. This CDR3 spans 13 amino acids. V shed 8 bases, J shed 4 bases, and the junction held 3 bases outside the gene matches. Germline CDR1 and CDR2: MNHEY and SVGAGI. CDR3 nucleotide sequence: TGTGCCAGCCGTAGCGGGAGTTACAATGAGCAGTTCTTC. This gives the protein CASRSGSYNEQFF.

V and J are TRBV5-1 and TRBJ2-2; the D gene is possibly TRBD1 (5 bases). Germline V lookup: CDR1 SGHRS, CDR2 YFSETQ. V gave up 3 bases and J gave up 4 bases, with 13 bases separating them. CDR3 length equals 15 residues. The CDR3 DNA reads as TGCGCCAGCAGCTCCCAGGGATACGGCACCGGGGAGCTGTTTTTT. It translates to CASSSQGYGTGELFF.

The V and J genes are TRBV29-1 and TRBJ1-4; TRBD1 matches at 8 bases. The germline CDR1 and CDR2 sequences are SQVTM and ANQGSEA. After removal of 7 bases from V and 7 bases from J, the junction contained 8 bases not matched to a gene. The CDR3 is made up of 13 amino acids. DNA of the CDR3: TGCAGCGCCGGACAGGGACTTTCTGAAAAACTGTTTTTT. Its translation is CSAGQGLSEKLFF.

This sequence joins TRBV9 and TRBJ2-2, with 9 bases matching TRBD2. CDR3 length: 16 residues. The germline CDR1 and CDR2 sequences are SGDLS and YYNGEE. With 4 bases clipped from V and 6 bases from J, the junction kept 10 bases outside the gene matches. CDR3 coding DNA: TGTGCCAGCAGCCCGAGAACGGGACTAGCCTCCGGGGAGCTGTTTTTT. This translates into CASSPRTGLASGELFF.

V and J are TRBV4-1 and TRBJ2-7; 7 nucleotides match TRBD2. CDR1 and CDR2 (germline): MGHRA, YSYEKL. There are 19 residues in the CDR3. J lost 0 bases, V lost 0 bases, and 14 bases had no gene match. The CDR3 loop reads CASSQEQLPTSDFSYEQYF. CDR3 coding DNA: TGCGCCAGCAGCCAAGAGCAGCTACCAACTAGCGACTTCTCCTACGAGCAGTACTTC.

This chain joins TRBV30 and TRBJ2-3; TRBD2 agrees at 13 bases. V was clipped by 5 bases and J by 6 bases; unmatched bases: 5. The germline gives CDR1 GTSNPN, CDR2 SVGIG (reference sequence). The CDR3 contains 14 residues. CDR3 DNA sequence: TGTGCCTGGGGGACTAGCGGGGCGGGTGATACGCAGTATTTT. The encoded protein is CAWGTSGAGDTQYF.

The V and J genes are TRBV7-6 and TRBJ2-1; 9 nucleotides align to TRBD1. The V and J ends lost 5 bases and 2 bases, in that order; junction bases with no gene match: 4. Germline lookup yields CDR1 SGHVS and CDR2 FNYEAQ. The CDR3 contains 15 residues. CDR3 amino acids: CASSEGQGTYNEQFF. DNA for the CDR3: TGTGCCAGCAGCGAGGGACAGGGCACCTACAATGAGCAGTTCTTC.

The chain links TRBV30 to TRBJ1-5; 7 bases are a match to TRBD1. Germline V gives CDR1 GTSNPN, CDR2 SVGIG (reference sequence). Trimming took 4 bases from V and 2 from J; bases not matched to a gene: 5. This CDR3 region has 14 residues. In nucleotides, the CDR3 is TGTGCCTGGACCCACGGGACAGGCAATCAGCCCCAGCATTTT. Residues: CAWTHGTGNQPQHF.

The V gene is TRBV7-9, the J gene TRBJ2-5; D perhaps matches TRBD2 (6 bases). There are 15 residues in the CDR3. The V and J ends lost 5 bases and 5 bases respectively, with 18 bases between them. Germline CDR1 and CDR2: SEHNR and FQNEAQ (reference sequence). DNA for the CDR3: TGTGCCAGCAGCCCTAGACTAGAAACCCCGGAGACCCAGTACTTC. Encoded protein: CASSPRLETPETQYF.

The CDR3 loop is CASSGTGGQETQYF. Here the CDR3 DNA reads TGTGCCAGCAGCGGTACCGGGGGGCAAGAGACCCAGTACTTC. V gene TRBV5-5 combines with J gene TRBJ2-5; 7 nucleotides align to TRBD2. CDR1 and CDR2 (germline): SGHKS, YYEKEE (reference sequence). V lost 4 bases to trimming and J lost 2 bases; unmatched junction nucleotides: 5. The CDR3 spans 14 residues.

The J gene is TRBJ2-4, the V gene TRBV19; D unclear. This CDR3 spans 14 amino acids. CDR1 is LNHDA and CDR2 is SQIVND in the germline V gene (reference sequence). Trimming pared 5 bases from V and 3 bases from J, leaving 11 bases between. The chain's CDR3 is CASSPQYGKNIQYF. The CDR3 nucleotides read TGTGCCAGTAGTCCGCAGTATGGCAAAAACATTCAGTACTTC.

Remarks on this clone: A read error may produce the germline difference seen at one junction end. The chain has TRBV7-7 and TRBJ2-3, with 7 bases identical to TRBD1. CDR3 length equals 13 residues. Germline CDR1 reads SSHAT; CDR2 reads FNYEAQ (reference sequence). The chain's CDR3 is CASSSDRLDTQYF. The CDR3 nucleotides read TGTGCTAGCAGCTCGGACAGGTTAGATACGCAGTATTTT.

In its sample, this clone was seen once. The CDR3 protein is CASSSTLGGSETQYF. DNA of the CDR3: TGTGCCAGCAGCTCTACCCTCGGGGGGTCAGAGACCCAGTACTTC. The chain carries TRBV5-4 and TRBJ2-5; 7 bases line up with TRBD2. CDR3 length: 15 residues. Germline loops: CDR1 SGHNT, CDR2 YYREEE (reference sequence). The trim removed 3 bases at V and 4 bases at J, leaving 9 bases unmatched.

CDR3 nucleotide sequence: TGTGCCAGCAGTGAAGCGGGACAGGGGATAGGGCAGTACTTC. It translates to CASSEAGQGIGQYF. This chain links TRBV6-1 with TRBJ2-7; 10 bases agree with TRBD1. CDR1 is MNHNS, CDR2 SASEGT, per germline. CDR3 size: 14 residues. The V and J ends lost 0 bases and 9 bases, in that order; junction bases with no gene match: 5.

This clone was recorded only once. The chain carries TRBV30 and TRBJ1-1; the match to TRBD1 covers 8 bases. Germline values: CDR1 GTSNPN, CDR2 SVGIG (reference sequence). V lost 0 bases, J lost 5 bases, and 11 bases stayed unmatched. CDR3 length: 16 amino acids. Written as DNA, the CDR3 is TGTGCCTGGAGTGTATGGGGCCAGGGGGCGCGAACTGAAGCTTTCTTT. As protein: CAWSVWGQGARTEAFF.